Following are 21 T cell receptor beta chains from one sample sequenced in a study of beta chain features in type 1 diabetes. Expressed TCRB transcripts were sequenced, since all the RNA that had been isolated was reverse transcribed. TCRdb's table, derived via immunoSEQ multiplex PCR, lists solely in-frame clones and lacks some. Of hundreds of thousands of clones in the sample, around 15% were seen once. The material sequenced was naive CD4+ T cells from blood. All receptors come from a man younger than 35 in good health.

The CDR3 region is CASSPLERDFHSNTGELFF. CDR3 bases: TGTGCCAGCAGCCCTCTTGAGCGGGACTTCCATTCGAACACCGGGGAGCTGTTTTTT. The rearrangement links TRBV9 to TRBJ2-2, with 7 bases identical to TRBD2. Germline V lookup: CDR1 SGDLS, CDR2 YYNGEE. The V segment lost 4 bases and the J segment 0 bases; nucleotides outside the gene matches: 15. This CDR3 spans 19 amino acids. The whole variable domain, filled in from reference TRBV9 and TRBJ2-2, reads DSGVTQTPKHLITATGQRVTLRCSPRSGDLSVYWYQQSLDQGLQFLIQYYNGEERAKGNILERFSAQQFPDLHSELNLSSLELGDSALYFCASSPLERDFHSNTGELFFGEGSRLTVL.

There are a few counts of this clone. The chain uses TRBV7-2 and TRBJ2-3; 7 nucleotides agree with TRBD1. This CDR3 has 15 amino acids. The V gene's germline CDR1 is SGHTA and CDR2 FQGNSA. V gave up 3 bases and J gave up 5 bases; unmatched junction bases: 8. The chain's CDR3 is CASSFRGSRGDTQYF. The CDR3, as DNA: TGTGCCAGCAGCTTCAGGGGGTCCAGAGGAGATACGCAGTATTTT. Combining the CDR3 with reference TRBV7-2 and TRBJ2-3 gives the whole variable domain GAGVSQSPSNKVTEKGKDVELRCDPISGHTALYWYRQSLGQGLEFLIYFQGNSAPDKSGLPSDRFSAERTGGSVSTLTIQRTQQEDSAVYLCASSFRGSRGDTQYFGPGTRLTVL.

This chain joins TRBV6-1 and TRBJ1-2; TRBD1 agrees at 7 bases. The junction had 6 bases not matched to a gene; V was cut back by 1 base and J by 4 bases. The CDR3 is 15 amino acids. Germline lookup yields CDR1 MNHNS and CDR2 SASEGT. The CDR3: CASSEVQGHIYGYTF. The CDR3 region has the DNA TGTGCCAGCAGTGAAGTACAGGGGCATATCTATGGCTACACCTTC.

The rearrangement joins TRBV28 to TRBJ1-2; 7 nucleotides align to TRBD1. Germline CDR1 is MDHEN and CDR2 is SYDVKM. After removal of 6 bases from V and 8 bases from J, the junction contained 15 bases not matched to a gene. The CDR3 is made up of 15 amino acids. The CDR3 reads CASRRAGQRDLGYTF. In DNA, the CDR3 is TGTGCCAGCAGACGGGCGGGACAGCGAGACTTGGGCTACACCTTC.

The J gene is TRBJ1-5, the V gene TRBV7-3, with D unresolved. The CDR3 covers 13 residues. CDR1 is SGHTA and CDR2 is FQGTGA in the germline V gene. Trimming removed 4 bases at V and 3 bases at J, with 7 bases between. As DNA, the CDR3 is TGTGCCAGCAGCTCGGGCTTCAATCAGCCCCAGCATTTT. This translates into CASSSGFNQPQHF.

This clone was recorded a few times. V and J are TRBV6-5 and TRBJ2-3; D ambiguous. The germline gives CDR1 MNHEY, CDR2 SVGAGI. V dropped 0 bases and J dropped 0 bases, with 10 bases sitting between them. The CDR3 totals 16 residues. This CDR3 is CASSYSRSTSTDTQYF. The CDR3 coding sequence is TGTGCCAGCAGTTACTCGAGGTCCACGAGCACAGATACGCAGTATTTT.

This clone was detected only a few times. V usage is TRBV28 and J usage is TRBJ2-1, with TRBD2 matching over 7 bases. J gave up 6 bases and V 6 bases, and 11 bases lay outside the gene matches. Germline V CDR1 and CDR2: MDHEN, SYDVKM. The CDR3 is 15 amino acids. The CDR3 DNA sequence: TGTGCCAGCAGCCTCGGGACTATTAGGGGCAATGAGCAGTTCTTC. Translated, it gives CASSLGTIRGNEQFF.

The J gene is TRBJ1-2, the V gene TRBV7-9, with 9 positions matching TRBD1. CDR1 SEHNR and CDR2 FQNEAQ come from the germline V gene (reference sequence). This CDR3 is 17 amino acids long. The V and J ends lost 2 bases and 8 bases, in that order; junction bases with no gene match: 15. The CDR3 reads CASSLSPSIGQGYGYTF. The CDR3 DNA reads TGTGCCAGCAGCTTATCCCCCTCGATCGGACAGGGGTACGGCTACACCTTC.

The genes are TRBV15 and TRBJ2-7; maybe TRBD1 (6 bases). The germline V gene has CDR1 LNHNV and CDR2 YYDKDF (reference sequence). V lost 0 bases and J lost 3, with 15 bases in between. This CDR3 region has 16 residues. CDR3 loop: CATSRDRTGNHYEQYF. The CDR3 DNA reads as TGTGCCACCAGCAGAGATCGTACAGGGAATCACTACGAGCAGTACTTC. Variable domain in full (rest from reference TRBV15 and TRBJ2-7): DAMVIQNPRYQVTQFGKPVTLSCSQTLNHNVMYWYQQKSSQAPKLLFHYYDKDFNNEADTPDNFQSRRPNTSFCFLDIRSPGLGDTAMYLCATSRDRTGNHYEQYFGPGTRLTVT.

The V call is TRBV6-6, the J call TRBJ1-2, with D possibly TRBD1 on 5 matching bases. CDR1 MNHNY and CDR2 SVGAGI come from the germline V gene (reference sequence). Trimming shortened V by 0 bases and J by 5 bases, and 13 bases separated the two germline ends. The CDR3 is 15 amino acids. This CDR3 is CASSYSQEGSYGYTF. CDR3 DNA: TGTGCCAGCAGTTACTCCCAGGAGGGGTCATATGGCTACACCTTC.

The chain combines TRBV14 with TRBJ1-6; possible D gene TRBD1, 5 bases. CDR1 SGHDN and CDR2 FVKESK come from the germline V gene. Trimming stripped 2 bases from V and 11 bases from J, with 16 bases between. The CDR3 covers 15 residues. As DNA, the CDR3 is TGTGCCAGCAGCCAATTCCAGGGTCCCCTTACACCCCTCCACTTT. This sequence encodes CASSQFQGPLTPLHF.

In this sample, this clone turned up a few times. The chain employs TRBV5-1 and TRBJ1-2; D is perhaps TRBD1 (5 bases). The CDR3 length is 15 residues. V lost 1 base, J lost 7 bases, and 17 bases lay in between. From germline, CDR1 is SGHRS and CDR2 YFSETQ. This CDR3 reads CASSLNSGQGIGYTF. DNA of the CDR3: TGCGCCAGCAGCTTGAACAGTGGGCAGGGAATTGGCTACACCTTC. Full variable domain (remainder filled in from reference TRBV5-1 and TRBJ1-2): KAGVTQTPRYLIKTRGQQVTLSCSPISGHRSVSWYQQTPGQGLQFLFEYFSETQRNKGNFPGRFSGRQFSNSRSEMNVSTLELGDSALYLCASSLNSGQGIGYTFGSGTRLTVV.

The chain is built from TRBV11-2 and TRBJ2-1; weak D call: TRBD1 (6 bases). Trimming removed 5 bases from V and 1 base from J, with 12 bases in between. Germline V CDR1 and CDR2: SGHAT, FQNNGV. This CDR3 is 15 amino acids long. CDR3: CASSAQGPSYNEQFF. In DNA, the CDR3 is TGTGCCAGCAGCGCCCAGGGGCCTTCCTACAATGAGCAGTTCTTC.

CDR3 sequence (DNA): TGTGCCTCCCGGGGGGGGCCGTACGAGCAGTACTTC. Amino acid sequence: CASRGGPYEQYF. This chain joins TRBV6-5 and TRBJ2-7; 8 bases agree with TRBD2. V dropped 11 bases and J dropped 4; count of bases not matched to a gene: 7. Germline CDR1 reads MNHEY; CDR2 reads SVGAGI. CDR3 length: 12 amino acids.

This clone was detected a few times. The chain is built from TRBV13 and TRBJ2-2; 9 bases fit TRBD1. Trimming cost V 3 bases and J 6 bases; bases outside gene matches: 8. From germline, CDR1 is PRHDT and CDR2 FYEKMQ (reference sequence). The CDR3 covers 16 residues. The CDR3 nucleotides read TGTGCCAGCAGCTTGGGGACAGGGTTTTTGGCCGGGGAGCTGTTTTTT. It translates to CASSLGTGFLAGELFF. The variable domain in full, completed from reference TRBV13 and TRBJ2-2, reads AAGVIQSPRHLIKEKRETATLKCYPIPRHDTVYWYQQGPGQDPQFLISFYEKMQSDKGSIPDRFSAQQFSDYHSELNMSSLELGDSALYFCASSLGTGFLAGELFFGEGSRLTVL.

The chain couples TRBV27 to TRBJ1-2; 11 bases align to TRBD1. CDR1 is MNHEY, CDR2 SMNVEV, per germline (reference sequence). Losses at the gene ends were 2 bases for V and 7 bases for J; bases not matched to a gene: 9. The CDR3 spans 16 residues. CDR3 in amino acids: CASSLEGQGAQFGYTF. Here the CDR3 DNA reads TGTGCCAGCAGTTTAGAAGGACAGGGGGCTCAATTTGGCTACACCTTC.

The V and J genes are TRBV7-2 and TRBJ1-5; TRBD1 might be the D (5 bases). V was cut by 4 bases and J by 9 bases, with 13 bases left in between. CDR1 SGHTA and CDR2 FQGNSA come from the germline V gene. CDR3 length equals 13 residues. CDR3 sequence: CASSSDSPGPQHF. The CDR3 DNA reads TGTGCCAGCAGCTCAGACAGTCCGGGGCCCCAGCATTTT. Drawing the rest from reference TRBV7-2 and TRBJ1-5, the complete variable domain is GAGVSQSPSNKVTEKGKDVELRCDPISGHTALYWYRQSLGQGLEFLIYFQGNSAPDKSGLPSDRFSAERTGGSVSTLTIQRTQQEDSAVYLCASSSDSPGPQHFGDGTRLSIL.

The CDR3 nucleotides are TGTGCCAGCAGCGTGGTCACCGCACAGGGGATTGGGGGCTACACCTTC. Its protein is CASSVVTAQGIGGYTF. V gene TRBV9 combines with J gene TRBJ1-2; 7 positions agree with TRBD1. Germline assignment: CDR1 SGDLS and CDR2 YYNGEE. This CDR3 spans 16 amino acids. The junction had 15 bases not matched to a gene; V was cut back by 2 bases and J by 8 bases.

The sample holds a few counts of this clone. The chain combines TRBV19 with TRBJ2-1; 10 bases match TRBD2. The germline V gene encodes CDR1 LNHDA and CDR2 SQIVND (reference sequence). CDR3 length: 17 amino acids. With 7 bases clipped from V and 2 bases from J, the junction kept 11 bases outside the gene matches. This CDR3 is CASTLSSGGKAYNEQFF. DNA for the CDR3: TGTGCCAGTACACTGTCTAGCGGGGGTAAGGCCTACAATGAGCAGTTCTTC.

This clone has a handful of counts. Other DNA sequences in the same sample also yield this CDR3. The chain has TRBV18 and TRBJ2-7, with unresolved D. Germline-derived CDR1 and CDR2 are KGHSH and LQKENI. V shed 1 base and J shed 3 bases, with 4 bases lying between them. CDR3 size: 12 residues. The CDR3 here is CASSPQDYEQYF. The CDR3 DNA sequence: TGTGCCAGCTCACCACAAGACTACGAGCAGTACTTC. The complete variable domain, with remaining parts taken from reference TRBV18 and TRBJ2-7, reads NAGVMQNPRHLVRRRGQEARLRCSPMKGHSHVYWYRQLPEEGLKFMVYLQKENIIDESGMPKERFSAEFPKEGPSILRIQQVVRGDSAAYFCASSPQDYEQYFGPGTRLTVT.

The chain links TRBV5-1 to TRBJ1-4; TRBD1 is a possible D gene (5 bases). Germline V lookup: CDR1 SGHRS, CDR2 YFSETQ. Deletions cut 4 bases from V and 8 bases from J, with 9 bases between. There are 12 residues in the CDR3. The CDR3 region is CASSREGEKLFF. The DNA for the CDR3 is TGCGCCAGCAGCAGGGAGGGGGAAAAACTGTTTTTT.